The TCR beta chain described here comes from a study of T cell responses to AZD1222 COVID-19 vaccine. The data were produced by immunoSEQ multiplex PCR, yet TCRdb's version contains in-frame clones alone and is incomplete. Of about 150,000 clones in the sample, 70% to 90% are singletons; the top ten hold approximately 8%. Of note for this clone: Its antigen is still unknown.

Germline V lookup: CDR1 SGHNT, CDR2 YENEEA. V dropped 5 bases and J dropped 0 bases, with 13 bases sitting between them. The CDR3 is made up of 15 amino acids. Study-level results: Across spike, vaccine-associated CD4 TCRs were found, dominant at 160-218 and 743-854.

The sequences come from peripheral blood, collected 28 days after the second dose of the MenACWY control vaccine. This rearrangement joins TRBV11-3 to TRBJ1-1; D is undetermined. This sequence originates from an adult who received the MenACWY meningococcal vaccine as a control. CDR3 nucleotides: TGTGCCAGCAGCCCCCCGGTGGCAATGAACACTGAAGCTTTCTTT. It translates to CASSPPVAMNTEAFF. Drawing the rest from reference TRBV11-3 and TRBJ1-1, the complete variable domain is EAGVVQSPRYKIIEKKQPVAFWCNPISGHNTLYWYLQNLGQGPELLIRYENEEAVDDSQLPKDRFSAERLKGVDSTLKIQPAELGDSAVYLCASSPPVAMNTEAFFGQGTRLTVV.